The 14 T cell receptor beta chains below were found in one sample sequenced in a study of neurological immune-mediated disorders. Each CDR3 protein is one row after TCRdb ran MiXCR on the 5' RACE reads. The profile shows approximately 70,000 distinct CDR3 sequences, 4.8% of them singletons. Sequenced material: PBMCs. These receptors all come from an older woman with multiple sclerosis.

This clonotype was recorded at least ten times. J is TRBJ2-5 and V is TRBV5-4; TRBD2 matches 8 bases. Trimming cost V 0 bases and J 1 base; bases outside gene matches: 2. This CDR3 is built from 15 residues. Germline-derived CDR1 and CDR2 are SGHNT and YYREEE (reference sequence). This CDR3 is CASSLEAGGQETQYF. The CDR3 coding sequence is TGTGCCAGCAGCTTGGAGGCGGGGGGCCAAGAGACCCAGTACTTC.

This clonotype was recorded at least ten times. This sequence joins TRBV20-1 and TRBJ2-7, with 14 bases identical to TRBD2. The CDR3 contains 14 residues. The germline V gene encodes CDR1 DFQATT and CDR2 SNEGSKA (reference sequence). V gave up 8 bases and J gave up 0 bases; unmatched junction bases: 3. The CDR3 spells CSLGTSGGSYEQYF. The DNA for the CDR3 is TGCAGTCTGGGGACTAGCGGGGGCTCCTACGAGCAGTACTTC.

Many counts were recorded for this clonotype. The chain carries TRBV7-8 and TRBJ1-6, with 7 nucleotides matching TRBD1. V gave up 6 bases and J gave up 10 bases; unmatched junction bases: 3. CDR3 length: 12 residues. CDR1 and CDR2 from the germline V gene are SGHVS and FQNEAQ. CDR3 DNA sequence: TGTGCCAGCAGTACAGGGGACTCACCCCTCCACTTT. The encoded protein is CASSTGDSPLHF.

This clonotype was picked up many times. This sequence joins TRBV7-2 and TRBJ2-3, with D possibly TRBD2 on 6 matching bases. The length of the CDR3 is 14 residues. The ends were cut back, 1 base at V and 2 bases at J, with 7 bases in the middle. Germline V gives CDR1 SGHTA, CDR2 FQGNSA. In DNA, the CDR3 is TGTGCCAGCAGCTTAGGCGGGGCCACAGATACGCAGTATTTT. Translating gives CASSLGGATDTQYF.

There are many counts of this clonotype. CDR3 coding DNA: TGTGCCAGCAGCGTAGCCGAGACAGGGAATTCACCCCTCCACTTT. Its protein is CASSVAETGNSPLHF. The V gene is TRBV9, the J gene TRBJ1-6; 7 bases line up with TRBD1. V was pared by 0 bases and J by 7 bases, with 4 bases of the junction left unmatched. Germline CDR1 reads SGDLS; CDR2 reads YYNGEE. The CDR3 length is 15 residues.

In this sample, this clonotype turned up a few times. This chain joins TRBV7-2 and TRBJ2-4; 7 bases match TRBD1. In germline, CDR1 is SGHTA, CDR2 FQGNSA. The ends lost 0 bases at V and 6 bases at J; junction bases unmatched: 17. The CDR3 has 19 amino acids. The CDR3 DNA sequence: TGTGCCAGCAGCTTAGCGCCCTTGGTGGGACAGAAGAGAGGAAACATTCAGTACTTC. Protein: CASSLAPLVGQKRGNIQYF.

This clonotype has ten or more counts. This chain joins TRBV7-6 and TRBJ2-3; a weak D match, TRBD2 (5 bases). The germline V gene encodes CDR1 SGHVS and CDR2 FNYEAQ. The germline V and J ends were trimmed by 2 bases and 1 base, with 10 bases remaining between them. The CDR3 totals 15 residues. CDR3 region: CASSLMVGGTDTQYF. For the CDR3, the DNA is TGTGCCAGCAGCTTAATGGTGGGAGGCACAGATACGCAGTATTTT.

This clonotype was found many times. CDR3 coding DNA: TGCAGTGCTCCTGTAGCGGGAGGACGCTACAATGAGCAGTTCTTC. Translation: CSAPVAGGRYNEQFF. The chain is built from TRBV20-1 and TRBJ2-1, with 10 positions matching TRBD2. Unmatched junction bases numbered 7, after V lost 5 bases and J lost 3 bases. Germline CDR1 reads DFQATT; CDR2 reads SNEGSKA (reference sequence). The CDR3 contains 15 residues.

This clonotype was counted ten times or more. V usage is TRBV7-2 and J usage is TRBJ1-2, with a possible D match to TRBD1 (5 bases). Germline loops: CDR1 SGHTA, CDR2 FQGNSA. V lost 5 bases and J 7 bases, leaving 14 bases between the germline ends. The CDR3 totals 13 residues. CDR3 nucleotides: TGTGCCAGCAGCCTGGGGGAGGTCGGTGGCTACACCTTC. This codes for CASSLGEVGGYTF.

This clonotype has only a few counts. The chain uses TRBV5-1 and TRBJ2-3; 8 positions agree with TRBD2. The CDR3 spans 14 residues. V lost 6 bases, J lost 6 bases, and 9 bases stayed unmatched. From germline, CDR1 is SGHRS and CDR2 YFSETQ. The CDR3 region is CASKKEREIDTQYF. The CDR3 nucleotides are TGCGCCAGCAAGAAGGAGCGGGAGATCGATACGCAGTATTTT.

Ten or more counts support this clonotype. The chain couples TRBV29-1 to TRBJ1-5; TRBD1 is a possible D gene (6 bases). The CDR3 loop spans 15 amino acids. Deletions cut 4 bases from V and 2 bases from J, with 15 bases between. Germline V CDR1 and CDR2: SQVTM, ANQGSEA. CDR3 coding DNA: TGCAGCGTTGCGGTTCAGGACAGTGGCAATCAGCCCCAGCATTTT. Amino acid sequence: CSVAVQDSGNQPQHF.

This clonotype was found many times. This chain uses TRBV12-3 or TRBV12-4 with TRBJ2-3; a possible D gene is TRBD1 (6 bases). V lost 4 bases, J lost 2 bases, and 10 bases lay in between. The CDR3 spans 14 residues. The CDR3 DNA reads TGTGCCAGCAGTTCCGACAGGTCCACAGATACGCAGTATTTT. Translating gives CASSSDRSTDTQYF.

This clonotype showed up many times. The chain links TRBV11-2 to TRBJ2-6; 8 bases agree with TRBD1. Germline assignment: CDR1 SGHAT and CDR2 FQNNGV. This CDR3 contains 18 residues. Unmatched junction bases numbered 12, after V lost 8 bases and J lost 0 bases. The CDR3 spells CASGAGQGPYSGANVLTF. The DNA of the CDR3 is TGTGCCAGCGGGGCCGGACAGGGACCCTACTCTGGGGCCAACGTCCTGACTTTC.

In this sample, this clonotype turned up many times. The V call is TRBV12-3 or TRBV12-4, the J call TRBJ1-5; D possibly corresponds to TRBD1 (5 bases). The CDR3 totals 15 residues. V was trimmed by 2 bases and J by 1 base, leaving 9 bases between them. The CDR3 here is CASSLRGWSNQPQHF. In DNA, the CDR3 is TGTGCCAGCAGTTTAAGGGGTTGGAGCAATCAGCCCCAGCATTTT.